This T cell receptor (beta chain) comes out of a study of cytomegalovirus exposure and HLA in healthy donors. For the study at large: The roughly 670 first-cohort repertoires and the 130 or so validation repertoires shared the same platform, a later analysis reported. Overall study findings and caveats: The classifier reportedly diagnosed cytomegalovirus status with high specificity and sensitivity. According to a subsequent analysis, TCR clusters identified in the first cohort showed a tendency to co-occur across the approximately 120 validation repertoires. There were under 200 TCR beta chains listed as cytomegalovirus-associated.

Note on this clone: Antigen specificity is unknown.

The method was immunoSEQ multiplex PCR; TCRdb's version includes in-frame clones alone and lacks a portion of them. The sample holds 99,000 or so clones, around 87% seen once. Sequenced input: PBMCs. The source of this sequence is a woman in her late teens or twenties in good health and CMV-seropositive.

Here the CDR3 DNA reads TGTGCCAGCAGCTTTGGAACTACACTGGGCGAGCAGTACTTC. Amino acids: CASSFGTTLGEQYF. V is TRBV7-8 and J is TRBJ2-7; unclear D gene. V lost 3 bases and J lost 6, with 15 bases in between. The CDR3 extends over 14 amino acids. CDR1 and CDR2 (germline): SGHVS, FQNEAQ.